What follows are 10 T cell receptor beta chains derived from one specimen sequenced in a study of blood T cell repertoires in COVID-19. Method: immunoSEQ multiplex PCR; TCRdb's copy keeps in-frame clones and lacks some. The data contain about 140,000 clones, just over 85% of them seen just once; the ten biggest clones take up approximately 8%. The sample consisted of peripheral blood. Every receptor here comes from an older woman with acute or convalescent COVID-19.

J is TRBJ2-1 and V is TRBV9, with TRBD1 matching 12 bases. V gave up 2 bases and J gave up 8 bases; unmatched junction bases: 17. Per the germline V gene, CDR1 is SGDLS and CDR2 is YYNGEE. This CDR3 region has 19 residues. CDR3 DNA: TGTGCCAGCAGCGTCCAAACGGGGACAGGGGGCGGGATACAATATGAGCAGTTCTTC. Amino acids: CASSVQTGTGGGIQYEQFF.

The chain couples TRBV5-8 to TRBJ2-3, with TRBD2 as a possible D gene (6 bases). Germline CDR1 and CDR2: SGHTS and YDEGEE. The V end lost 0 bases, the J end lost 6 bases, and 11 bases lay between the germline ends. There are 14 residues in the CDR3. The CDR3 region has the DNA TGTGCCAGCAGCTTGGGGGTAGCGGCCGATACGCAGTATTTT. It translates to CASSLGVAADTQYF.

This clone was observed once. The chain links TRBV5-5 to TRBJ1-3; 9 bases map to TRBD1. The CDR3 covers 15 residues. V shed 5 bases and J 1 base; nucleotides not matched to a gene: 4. From germline, CDR1 is SGHKS and CDR2 YYEKEE (reference sequence). The CDR3 protein is CASRGTGYSGNTIYF. In DNA form, the CDR3 reads TGTGCCAGCAGGGGGACAGGGTATTCTGGAAACACCATATATTTT.

The V call is TRBV6-2 or TRBV6-3, the J call TRBJ1-5; 7 bases agree with TRBD1. Germline V gene data show CDR1 as MNHEY and CDR2 as SVGEGT. V was clipped by 0 bases and J by 5 bases; unmatched bases: 4. The CDR3 spans 15 residues. CDR3 DNA sequence: TGTGCCAGCAGTTACTCGATGGACAGGTATCAGCCCCAGCATTTT. Residues: CASSYSMDRYQPQHF.

J is TRBJ2-6 and V is TRBV7-6; D is unresolved. Germline V gene data show CDR1 as SGHVS and CDR2 as FNYEAQ. The length of the CDR3 is 18 residues. V lost 2 bases, J lost 0 bases, and 14 bases lay in between. DNA for the CDR3: TGTGCCAGCAGCTTATCCCCACAGCCGTCCTCTGGGGCCAACGTCCTGACTTTC. Protein: CASSLSPQPSSGANVLTF.

This chain uses TRBV27 with TRBJ2-7; tentative D call: TRBD1 (6 bases). Germline CDR1 and CDR2: MNHEY and SMNVEV (reference sequence). The V end lost 6 bases, the J end lost 5 bases, and 20 bases lay between the germline ends. The CDR3 covers 15 residues. The CDR3, as DNA: TGTGCCAGCAGGGACCCTACAGGGCTATTCGACGAGCAGTACTTC. Its translation is CASRDPTGLFDEQYF.

The chain is built from TRBV2 and TRBJ1-5; TRBD1 is a possible D gene (6 bases). The ends were cut back, 6 bases at V and 3 bases at J, with 15 bases in the middle. Per the germline V gene, CDR1 is SNHLY and CDR2 is FYNNEI. This CDR3 has 15 residues. CDR3 nucleotide sequence: TGTGCCAGCAGCACACAGGGAACCCACAATCAGCCCCAGCATTTT. Translated: CASSTQGTHNQPQHF.

This clone was seen just once. The V call is TRBV19, the J call TRBJ1-5; D not certain. The V end lost 3 bases, the J end lost 2 bases, and 2 bases lay between the germline ends. This CDR3 contains 12 residues. Germline V gives CDR1 LNHDA, CDR2 SQIVND (reference sequence). The CDR3 protein is CASSIGNQPQHF. CDR3 nucleotide sequence: TGTGCCAGTAGTATCGGCAATCAGCCCCAGCATTTT. Full variable domain (rest looked up from reference TRBV19 and TRBJ1-5): DGGITQSPKYLFRKEGQNVTLSCEQNLNHDAMYWYRQDPGQGLRLIYYSQIVNDFQKGDIAEGYSVSREKKESFPLTVTSAQKNPTAFYLCASSIGNQPQHFGDGTRLSIL.

The chain's CDR3 is CASSMYRESTDTQYF. The CDR3 bases are TGTGCCAGCAGCATGTACCGGGAGAGCACAGATACGCAGTATTTT. The V and J genes are TRBV28 and TRBJ2-3, with D possibly TRBD2 on 6 matching bases. V was trimmed by 6 bases and J by 0 bases, leaving 13 bases between them. Germline V lookup: CDR1 MDHEN, CDR2 SYDVKM. This CDR3 comprises 15 residues. Looking up the rest from reference TRBV28 and TRBJ2-3 gives the full variable domain: DVKVTQSSRYLVKRTGEKVFLECVQDMDHENMFWYRQDPGLGLRLIYFSYDVKMKEKGDIPEGYSVSREKKERFSLILESASTNQTSMYLCASSMYRESTDTQYFGPGTRLTVL.

This clone was seen more than once but under ten times. The chain has TRBV9 and TRBJ1-6; 9 bases are shared with TRBD1. Germline CDR1 reads SGDLS; CDR2 reads YYNGEE. The CDR3 is made up of 14 amino acids. The ends lost 2 bases at V and 9 bases at J; junction bases unmatched: 3. The CDR3 sequence is CASSVTGGSSPLHF. DNA for the CDR3: TGTGCCAGCAGCGTTACAGGGGGCAGTTCACCCCTCCACTTT.